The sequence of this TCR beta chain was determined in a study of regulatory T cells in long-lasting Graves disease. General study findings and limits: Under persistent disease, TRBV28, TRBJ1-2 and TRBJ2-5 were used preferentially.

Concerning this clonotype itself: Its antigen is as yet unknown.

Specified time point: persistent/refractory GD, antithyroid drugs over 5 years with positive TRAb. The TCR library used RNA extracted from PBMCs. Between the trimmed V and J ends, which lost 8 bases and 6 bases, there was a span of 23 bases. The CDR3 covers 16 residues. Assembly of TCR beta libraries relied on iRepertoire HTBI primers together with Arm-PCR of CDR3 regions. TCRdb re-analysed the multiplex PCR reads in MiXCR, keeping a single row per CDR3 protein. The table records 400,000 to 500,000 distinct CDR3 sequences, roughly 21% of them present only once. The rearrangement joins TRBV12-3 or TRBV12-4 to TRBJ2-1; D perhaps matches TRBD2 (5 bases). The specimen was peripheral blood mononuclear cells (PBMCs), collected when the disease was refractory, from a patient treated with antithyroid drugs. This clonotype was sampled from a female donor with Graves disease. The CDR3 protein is CASARVERAGLNEQFF. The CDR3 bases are TGTGCCAGCGCCCGCGTTGAGAGGGCCGGTCTCAATGAGCAGTTCTTC.